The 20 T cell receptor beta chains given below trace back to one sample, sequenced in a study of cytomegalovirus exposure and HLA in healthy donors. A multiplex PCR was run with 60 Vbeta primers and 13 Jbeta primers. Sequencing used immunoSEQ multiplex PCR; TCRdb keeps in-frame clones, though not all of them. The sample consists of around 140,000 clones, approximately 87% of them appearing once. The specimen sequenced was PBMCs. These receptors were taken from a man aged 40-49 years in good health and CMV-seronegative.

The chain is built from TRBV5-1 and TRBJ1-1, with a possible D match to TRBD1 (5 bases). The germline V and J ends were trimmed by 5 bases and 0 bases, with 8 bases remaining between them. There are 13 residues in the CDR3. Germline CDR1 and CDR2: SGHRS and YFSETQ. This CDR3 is CASRRGVNTEAFF. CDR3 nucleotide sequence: TGCGCCAGCAGGCGGGGGGTGAACACTGAAGCTTTCTTT.

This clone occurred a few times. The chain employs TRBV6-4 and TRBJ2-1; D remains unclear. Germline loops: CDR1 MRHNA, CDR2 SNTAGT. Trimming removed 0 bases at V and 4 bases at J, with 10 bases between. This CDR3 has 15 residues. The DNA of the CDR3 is TGTGCCAGCAGTGACTCGAATCATGAGTACAATGAGCAGTTCTTC. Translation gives CASSDSNHEYNEQFF.

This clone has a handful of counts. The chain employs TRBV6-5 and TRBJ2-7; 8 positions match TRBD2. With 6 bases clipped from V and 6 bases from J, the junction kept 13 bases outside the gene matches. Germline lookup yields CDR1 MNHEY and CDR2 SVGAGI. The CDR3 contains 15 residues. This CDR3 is CASSKAGEREIEQYF. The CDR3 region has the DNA TGTGCCAGCAGCAAAGCGGGGGAGAGGGAAATCGAGCAGTACTTC.

CDR3 nucleotides: TGTGCCAGCAGCAATACGGACAGCTCCTACGAGCAGTACTTC. Its translation is CASSNTDSSYEQYF. This chain uses TRBV25-1 with TRBJ2-7; D is possibly TRBD1 (6 bases). The V and J ends lost 6 bases and 0 bases respectively, with 12 bases between them. Germline V gene data show CDR1 as MGHDK and CDR2 as SYGVNS. The CDR3 has 14 amino acids.

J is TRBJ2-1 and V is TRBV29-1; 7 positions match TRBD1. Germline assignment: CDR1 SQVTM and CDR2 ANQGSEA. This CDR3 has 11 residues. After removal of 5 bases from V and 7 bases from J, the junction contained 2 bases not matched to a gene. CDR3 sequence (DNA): TGCAGCGTTTACAGGGGAAATGAGCAGTTCTTC. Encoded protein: CSVYRGNEQFF.

CDR3 sequence (DNA): TGTGCCAGCTCACCGCGCGAAGGGAGCACTAATGAAAAACTGTTTTTT. Its translation is CASSPREGSTNEKLFF. The V gene is TRBV18, the J gene TRBJ1-4, with no clear D. The germline gives CDR1 KGHSH, CDR2 LQKENI. This CDR3 has 16 residues. Trimming stripped 3 bases from V and 2 bases from J, with 13 bases between.

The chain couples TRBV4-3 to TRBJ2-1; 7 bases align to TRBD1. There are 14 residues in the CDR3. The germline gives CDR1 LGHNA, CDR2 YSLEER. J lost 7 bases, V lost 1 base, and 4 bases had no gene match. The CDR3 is CASSQAIRGNEQFF. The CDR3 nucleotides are TGCGCCAGCAGCCAAGCGATCAGGGGGAATGAGCAGTTCTTC.

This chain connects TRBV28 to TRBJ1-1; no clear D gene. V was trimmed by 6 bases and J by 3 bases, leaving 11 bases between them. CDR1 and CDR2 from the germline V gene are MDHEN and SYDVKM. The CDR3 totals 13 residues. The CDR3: CASSWEWDTEAFF. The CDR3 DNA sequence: TGTGCCAGCAGCTGGGAGTGGGACACTGAAGCTTTCTTT.

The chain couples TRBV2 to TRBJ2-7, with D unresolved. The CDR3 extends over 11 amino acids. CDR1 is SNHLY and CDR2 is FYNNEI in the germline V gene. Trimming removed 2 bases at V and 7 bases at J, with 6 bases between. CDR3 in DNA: TGTGCCAGCAGTGAAAATAGAGAGCAGTACTTC. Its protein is CASSENREQYF.

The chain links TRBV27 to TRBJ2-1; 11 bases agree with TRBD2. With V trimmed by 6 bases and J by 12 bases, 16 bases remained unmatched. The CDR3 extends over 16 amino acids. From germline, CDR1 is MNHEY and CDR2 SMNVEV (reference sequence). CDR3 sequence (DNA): TGTGCCAGCAGCCTAGGGGTGGCTAGCGGGGGGATGGGGCAGTTCTTC. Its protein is CASSLGVASGGMGQFF.

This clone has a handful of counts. The CDR3 spells CASSMGLAGYNEQFF. CDR3 DNA sequence: TGTGCCAGTAGTATGGGACTAGCGGGCTACAATGAGCAGTTCTTC. The J gene is TRBJ2-1, the V gene TRBV19; 12 nucleotides align to TRBD2. Germline lookup yields CDR1 LNHDA and CDR2 SQIVND (reference sequence). The CDR3 loop spans 15 amino acids. V was clipped by 3 bases and J by 3 bases; unmatched bases: 0. The variable domain in full, with the rest retrieved from reference TRBV19 and TRBJ2-1, is DGGITQSPKYLFRKEGQNVTLSCEQNLNHDAMYWYRQDPGQGLRLIYYSQIVNDFQKGDIAEGYSVSREKKESFPLTVTSAQKNPTAFYLCASSMGLAGYNEQFFGPGTRLTVL.

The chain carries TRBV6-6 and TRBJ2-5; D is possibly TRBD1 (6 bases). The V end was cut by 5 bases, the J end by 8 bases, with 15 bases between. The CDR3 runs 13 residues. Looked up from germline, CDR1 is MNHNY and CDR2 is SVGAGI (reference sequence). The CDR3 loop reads CASSVLGADTQYF. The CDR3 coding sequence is TGTGCCAGCAGTGTGCTGGGGGCAGACACCCAGTACTTC.

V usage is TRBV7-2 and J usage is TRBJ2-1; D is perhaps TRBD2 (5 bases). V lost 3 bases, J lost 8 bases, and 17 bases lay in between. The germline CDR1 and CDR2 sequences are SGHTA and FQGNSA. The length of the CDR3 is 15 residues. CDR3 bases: TGTGCCAGCAGCTTCCGCGGGCTTGTTGGGGATGAGCAGTTCTTC. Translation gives CASSFRGLVGDEQFF.

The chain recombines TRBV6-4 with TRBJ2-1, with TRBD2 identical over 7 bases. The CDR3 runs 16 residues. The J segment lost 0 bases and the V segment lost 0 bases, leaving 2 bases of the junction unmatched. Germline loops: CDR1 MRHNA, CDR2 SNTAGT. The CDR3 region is CASSDSGGSSYNEQFF. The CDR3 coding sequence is TGTGCCAGCAGTGACTCAGGCGGGAGCTCCTACAATGAGCAGTTCTTC.

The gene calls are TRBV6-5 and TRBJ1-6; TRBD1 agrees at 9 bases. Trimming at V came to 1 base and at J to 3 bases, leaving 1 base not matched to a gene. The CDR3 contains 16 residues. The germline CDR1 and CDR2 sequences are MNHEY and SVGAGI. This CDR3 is CASSYWGQGYNSPLHF. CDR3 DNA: TGTGCCAGCAGTTACTGGGGACAGGGCTATAATTCACCCCTCCACTTT.

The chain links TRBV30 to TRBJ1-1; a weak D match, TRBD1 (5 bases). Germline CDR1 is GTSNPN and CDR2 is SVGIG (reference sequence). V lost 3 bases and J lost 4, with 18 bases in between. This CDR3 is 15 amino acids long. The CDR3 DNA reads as TGTGCCTGGAGGACAACCCAAGGGGAAGGCACTGAAGCTTTCTTT. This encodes CAWRTTQGEGTEAFF.

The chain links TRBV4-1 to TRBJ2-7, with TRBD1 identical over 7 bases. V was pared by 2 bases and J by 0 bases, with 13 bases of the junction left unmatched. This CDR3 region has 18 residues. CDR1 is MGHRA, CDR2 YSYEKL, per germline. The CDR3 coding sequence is TGCGCCAGCAGCCAAACCCACCTTACAGGGGCCAGCTCCTACGAGCAGTACTTC. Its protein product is CASSQTHLTGASSYEQYF.

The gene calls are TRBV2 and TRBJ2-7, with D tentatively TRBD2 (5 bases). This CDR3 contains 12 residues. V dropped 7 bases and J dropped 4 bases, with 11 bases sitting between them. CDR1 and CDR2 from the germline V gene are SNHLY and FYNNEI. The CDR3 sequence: CASTQDSYEQYF. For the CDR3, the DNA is TGTGCCAGCACCCAGGACTCTTACGAGCAGTACTTC.

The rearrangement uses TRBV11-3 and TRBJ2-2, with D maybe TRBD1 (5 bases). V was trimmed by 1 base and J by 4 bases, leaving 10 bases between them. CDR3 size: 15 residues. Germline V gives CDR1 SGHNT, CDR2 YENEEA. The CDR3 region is CASSLGGAITGELFF. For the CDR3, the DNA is TGTGCCAGCAGCTTAGGTGGGGCGATCACCGGGGAGCTGTTTTTT.

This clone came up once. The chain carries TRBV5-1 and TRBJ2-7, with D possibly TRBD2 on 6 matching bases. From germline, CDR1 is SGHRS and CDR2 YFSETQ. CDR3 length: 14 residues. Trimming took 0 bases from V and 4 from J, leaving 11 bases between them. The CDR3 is CASSLAEGSYEQYF. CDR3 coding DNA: TGCGCCAGCAGCTTGGCGGAGGGTTCGTACGAGCAGTACTTC.